This T cell receptor beta chain was recorded in a study of shared clonotypes between healthy human individuals. General study findings and limits: A limitation of the genetic and exposure-history diversity represented arose from few donors. Larger estimated richness was generally seen in naive subsets than in memory subsets.

To note about this clone: Antigen: not known.

Investigators spread the genomic DNA of each subset evenly over several immunoSEQ plates. Sequencing was performed with immunoSEQ multiplex PCR; in TCRdb, only in-frame clones are kept and a portion is missing. The data show roughly 770,000 clones, just over 95% seen once. Naive CD8 isolation took CD45RO-negative cells positively selected for CCR7 and excluded terminally differentiated effector memory CD45RA+ cells. Sequenced input: naive CD8+ T cells sorted from blood. This clonotype was obtained from a man aged 25 to 45 in good health.

The CDR3 reads CASSSGDRGLTEAFF. CDR3 DNA sequence: TGTGCCAGTAGTAGTGGGGACAGGGGTCTAACTGAAGCTTTCTTT. The V gene is TRBV19, the J gene TRBJ1-1; 10 nucleotides agree with TRBD1. The germline gives CDR1 LNHDA, CDR2 SQIVND (reference sequence). CDR3 length equals 15 residues. V gave up 4 bases and J gave up 5 bases; unmatched junction bases: 7. Variable domain in full (rest from reference TRBV19 and TRBJ1-1): DGGITQSPKYLFRKEGQNVTLSCEQNLNHDAMYWYRQDPGQGLRLIYYSQIVNDFQKGDIAEGYSVSREKKESFPLTVTSAQKNPTAFYLCASSSGDRGLTEAFFGQGTRLTVV.